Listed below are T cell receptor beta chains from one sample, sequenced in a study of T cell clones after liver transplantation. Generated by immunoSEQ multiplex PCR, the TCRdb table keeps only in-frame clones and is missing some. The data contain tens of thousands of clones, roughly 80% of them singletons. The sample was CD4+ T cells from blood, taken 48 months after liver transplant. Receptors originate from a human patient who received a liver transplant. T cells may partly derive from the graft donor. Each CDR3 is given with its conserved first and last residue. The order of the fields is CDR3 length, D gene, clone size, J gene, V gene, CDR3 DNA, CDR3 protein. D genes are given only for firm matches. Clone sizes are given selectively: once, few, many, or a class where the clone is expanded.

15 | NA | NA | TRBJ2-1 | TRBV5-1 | TGCGCCAGCAGCTTCCTAGCGATTCGAGCTAGTGAGCAGTTCTTC | CASSFLAIRASEQFF
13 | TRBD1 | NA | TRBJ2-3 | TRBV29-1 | TGCAGCGTTGGCGGACAGGGGTCTATAACGCAGTATTTT | CSVGGQGSITQYF
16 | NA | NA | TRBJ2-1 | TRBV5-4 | TGTGCCAGCAGCTTTGGGGGGAGGGGGAGAAGCAATGAGCAGTTCTTC | CASSFGGRGRSNEQFF
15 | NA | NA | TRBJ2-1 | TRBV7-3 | TGTGCCAGCAGGCCCCAGGGGGGGTCCTACAATGAGCAGTTCTTC | CASRPQGGSYNEQFF
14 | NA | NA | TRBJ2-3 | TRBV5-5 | TGTGCCAGCAGCCGGAGATTTAGCACAGATACGCAGTATTTT | CASSRRFSTDTQYF
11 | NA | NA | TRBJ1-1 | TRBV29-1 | TGCAGCGTTTCAGTGAACACTGAAGCTTTCTTT | CSVSVNTEAFF
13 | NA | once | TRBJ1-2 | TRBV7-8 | TGTGCCAGCGGGTCCGGATTCGACTATGGCTACACCTTC | CASGSGFDYGYTF
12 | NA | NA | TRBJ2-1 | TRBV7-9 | TGTGCCAGCAGCTTAGCCGGGACTTCTTTGTTCTTC | CASSLAGTSLFF
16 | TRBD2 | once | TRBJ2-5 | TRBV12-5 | TGTGCTAGTGGTTTGGGAATAGCGGGGGGGCCGGAGACCCAGTACTTC | CASGLGIAGGPETQYF
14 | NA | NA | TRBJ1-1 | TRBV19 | TGTGCCAGTAGGGAGGGAGGGGTACATCGTGAAGCTTTCTTT | CASREGGVHREAFF
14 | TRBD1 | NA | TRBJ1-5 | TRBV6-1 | TGTGCCAGCAACCTTGACAGGGGGAATCAGCCCCAGCATTTT | CASNLDRGNQPQHF
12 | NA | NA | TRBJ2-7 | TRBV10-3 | TGTGCCATCAGTGATCAGGGGTACGAGCAGTACTTC | CAISDQGYEQYF
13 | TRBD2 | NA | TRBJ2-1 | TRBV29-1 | TGCAGCGTACGGACTAGCGCCAACAATGAGCAGTTCTTC | CSVRTSANNEQFF
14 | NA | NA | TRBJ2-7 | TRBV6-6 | TGTGCCAGCAGTTACTCACGAGGGGCGGGCGAGCAGTACTTC | CASSYSRGAGEQYF
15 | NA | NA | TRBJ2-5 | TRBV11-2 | TGTGCCAGCAGCTTAGTTGGGGGGTACCAAGAGACCCAGTACTTC | CASSLVGGYQETQYF
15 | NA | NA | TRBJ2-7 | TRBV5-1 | TGCGCCAGCAGCTTAAGGGGCGGTAGCTCCTACGAGCAGTACTTC | CASSLRGGSSYEQYF
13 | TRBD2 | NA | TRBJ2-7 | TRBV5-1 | TGCGCCAGCAGGACTAGCGACACCTACGAGCAGTACTTC | CASRTSDTYEQYF
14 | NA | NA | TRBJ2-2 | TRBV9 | TGTGCCACTCGGGAGAGGGATCAAACCGGGGAGCTGTTTTTT | CATRERDQTGELFF
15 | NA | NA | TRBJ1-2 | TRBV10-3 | TGTGCCATCAGTGATACGGTGCAGGACCCCTATGGCTACACCTTC | CAISDTVQDPYGYTF
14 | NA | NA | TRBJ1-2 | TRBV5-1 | TGCGCCAGCAGCTTGGAATTAAGGGGTTCCGGCTACACCTTC | CASSLELRGSGYTF
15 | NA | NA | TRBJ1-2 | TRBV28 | TGTGCCAGTTTCTTAGGGGCGCAGGGGAAAGGGGGCTACACCTTC | CASFLGAQGKGGYTF
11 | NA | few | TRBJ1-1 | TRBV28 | TGTGCCGCACACATGAACACTGAAGCTTTCTTT | CAAHMNTEAFF
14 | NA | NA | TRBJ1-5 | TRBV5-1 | TGCGCCAGCAGCTTGGATGGAATAAATCAGCCCCAGCATTTT | CASSLDGINQPQHF
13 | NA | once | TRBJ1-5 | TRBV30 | TGTGCCTGGGCCAGGACGGACAATCAGCCCCAGCATTTT | CAWARTDNQPQHF
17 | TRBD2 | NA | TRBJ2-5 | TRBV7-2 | TGTGCCAGCAGCTCAAGCCGCGGGGGGCGAATCCAAGAGACCCAGTACTTC | CASSSSRGGRIQETQYF
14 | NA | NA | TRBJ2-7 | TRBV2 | TGTGCCAGCAGTGATCTAGCACAGGGCGTTGAGCAGTACTTC | CASSDLAQGVEQYF
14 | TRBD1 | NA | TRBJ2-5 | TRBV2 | TGTGCCAGCAGTGTACAGGGGCGCAGAGAGACCCAGTACTTC | CASSVQGRRETQYF
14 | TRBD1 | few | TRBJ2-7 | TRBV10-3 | TGTGCCACCGAGCCGGGACAGGGGCGGCGGGAGCAGTACTTC | CATEPGQGRREQYF
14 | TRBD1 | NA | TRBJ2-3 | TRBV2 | TGTGCCAGTGGAGGACAGGGTGATGGAGATACGCAGTATTTT | CASGGQGDGDTQYF
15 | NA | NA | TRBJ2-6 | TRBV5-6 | TGTGCCAGCACCATGACTAGTTCGGGGGCCAACGTCCTGACTTTC | CASTMTSSGANVLTF
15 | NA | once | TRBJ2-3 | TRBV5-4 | TGTGCCAGCAGCCCCCAGACGGGGAGAACAGATACGCAGTATTTT | CASSPQTGRTDTQYF
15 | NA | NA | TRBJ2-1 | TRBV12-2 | TGTGCAAGTCGCTTAGAAATGGGGACCGACAATGAGCAGTTCTTC | CASRLEMGTDNEQFF
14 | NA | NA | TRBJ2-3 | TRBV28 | TGTGCCAGCAGTTTAGCGGGAAGGTCAGATACGCAGTATTTT | CASSLAGRSDTQYF
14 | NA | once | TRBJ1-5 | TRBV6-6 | TGTGCCAGCAGTTACATTACTAGCAATCAGCCCCAGCATTTT | CASSYITSNQPQHF
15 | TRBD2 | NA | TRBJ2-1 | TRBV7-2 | TGTGCCAGCAGCTTAGCCGGGGGGATATACAATGAGCAGTTCTTC | CASSLAGGIYNEQFF
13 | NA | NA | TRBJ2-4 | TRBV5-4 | TGTGCCAGCAGCCCATCGCCCAAAAACATTCAGTACTTC | CASSPSPKNIQYF
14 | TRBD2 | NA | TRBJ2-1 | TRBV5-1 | TGCGCCAGCAGCTTGGGACTAGCGGGAGGGCGGCAGTTCTTC | CASSLGLAGGRQFF
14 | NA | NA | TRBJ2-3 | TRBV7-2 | TGTGCCAGCAGCTTTACCAATCGGGCAGATACGCAGTATTTT | CASSFTNRADTQYF
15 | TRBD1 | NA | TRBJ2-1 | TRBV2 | TGTGCCAGCAGTGAAGAGGGGGCCGGTGGGAATGAGCAGTTCTTC | CASSEEGAGGNEQFF
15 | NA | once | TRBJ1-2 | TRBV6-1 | TGTGCCAGCATCCTGTCGCCAGGGGAAGTTCATGGCTACACCTTC | CASILSPGEVHGYTF
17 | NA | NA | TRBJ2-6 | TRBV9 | TGTGCCAGCAGCGGCGGGCCGGTCAGCTCTGGGGCCAACGTCCTGACTTTC | CASSGGPVSSGANVLTF
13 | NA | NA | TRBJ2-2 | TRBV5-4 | TGTGCCAGCAGCTTTAAAGGTACCGGGGAGCTGTTTTTT | CASSFKGTGELFF
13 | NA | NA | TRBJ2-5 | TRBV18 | TGTGCCAGCTCACCACAGGGAAAAGAGACCCAGTACTTC | CASSPQGKETQYF
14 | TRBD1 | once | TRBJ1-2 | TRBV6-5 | TGTGCCAGCAGTGAAGAAGGGACAGTTTATGGCTACACCTTC | CASSEEGTVYGYTF
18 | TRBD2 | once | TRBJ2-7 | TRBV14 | TGTGCCAGCAGCCATCCTCGGGGAGGGGCCCTTGTGACCTACGAGCAGTACTTC | CASSHPRGGALVTYEQYF
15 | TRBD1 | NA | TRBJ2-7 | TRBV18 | TGTGCCAGCTCACCATCGGGACAGGGGGCCCACGAGCAGTACTTC | CASSPSGQGAHEQYF
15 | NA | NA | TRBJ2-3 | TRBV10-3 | TGTGCCATCAGTGACTCGGGGATCGGGACAGATACGCAGTATTTT | CAISDSGIGTDTQYF
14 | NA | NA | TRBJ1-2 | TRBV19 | TGTGCCAGTAGTATGTACGAAGGGGGGGCGACTTACACCTTC | CASSMYEGGATYTF
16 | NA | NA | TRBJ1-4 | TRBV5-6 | TGTGCCAGCAGCCGTTGGGGAGGGTCAACTAATGAAAAACTGTTTTTT | CASSRWGGSTNEKLFF
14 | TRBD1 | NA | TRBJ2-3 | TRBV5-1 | TGCGCCAGCAGCTGGGACAGAGGGGCGGATACGCAGTATTTT | CASSWDRGADTQYF
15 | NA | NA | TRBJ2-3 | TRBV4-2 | TGTGCCAGCAGCCCGCTGGGACCTCATACAGATACGCAGTATTTT | CASSPLGPHTDTQYF
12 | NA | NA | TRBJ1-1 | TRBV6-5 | TGTGCCAGCAAAGAGGGGCACACTGAAGCTTTCTTT | CASKEGHTEAFF
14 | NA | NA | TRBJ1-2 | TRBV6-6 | TGTGCCAGCAGTCTGTCCTTACTTAACTATGGCTACACCTTC | CASSLSLLNYGYTF